This T cell receptor (beta chain) was captured in a study of immune cell composition in non-small cell lung cancer. Background on the study: Most cases were lung adenocarcinoma or squamous cell carcinoma. Overall study results and limits: Dominant in vivo tumour-associated clones were not shown to share tumour-reactive sequences. 60% to 80% of squamous and roughly 32% of adenocarcinoma cases had tumour-associated clones >0.5%. Overall clonality, unlike maximal tumour-associated clone frequency, did not predict TIL reactivity.

Measured with immunoSEQ multiplex PCR; TCRdb has only the in-frame clones, and not every one. Of about 3,500 clones in the sample, just under 75% were seen once. V was shortened by 2 bases and J by 5 bases, with 9 bases between the two germline ends. The CDR3 covers 13 residues. Germline V gene lookup returns CDR1 MRHNA and CDR2 SNTAGT. In the case of this clone: Its antigen remains unidentified.

Normal lung was sampled as far from the tumour as possible, at least 3 cm. The sequenced sample consisted of non-adjacent lung tissue. The chain joins TRBV6-4 to TRBJ1-1; TRBD1 is a possible D gene (6 bases). This TCR was recovered from a human donor with non-small cell lung cancer. CDR3 residues: CASSDTGLTEAFF. The CDR3 region has the DNA TGTGCCAGCAGTGACACAGGGTTGACTGAAGCTTTCTTT.